This T cell receptor beta chain was recovered during a study of T cell repertoires in cytomegalovirus infection. Looking at the study overall: Matching HLA type, along with CMV infection, was indicated by public TCR beta signatures. Points from the study as a whole: Within the response measured ex vivo, HLA-C-restricted CMV-specific TCR beta clonotypes were dominant.

The germline CDR1 and CDR2 sequences are MNHNS and SASEGT. This CDR3 region has 13 residues. Trimming took off 5 bases at V and 4 bases at J, with 12 bases between the two ends. TCRdb called the reads again in MiXCR, with one record for every CDR3 protein. This table has 50,000 to 65,000 distinct CDR3 sequences, 20% to 25% appearing once. This clonotype was observed a few times. Its target is not known. This chain joins TRBV6-1 and TRBJ2-7, with a tentative D call TRBD1 (6 bases). The clonotype originates from a human donor in good health (CMV status not recorded). Some clones in this sample may be carry-over from other donors' samples. Sample: CD8+ T cells from cultured PBMCs, taken from culture after CMV antigen stimulation. The DNA for the CDR3 is TGTGCCAGCAGTCAGGGGATTCTGTACGAGCAGTACTTC. It yields the protein CASSQGILYEQYF.